This is a list of T cell receptor beta chains from one sample in a study of long-term antiretroviral therapy in people with HIV. Profiling relied on immunoSEQ multiplex PCR, and the TCRdb table lists in-frame clones only, not all of them. The repertoire consists of 25,000 or so clones, with over 90% occurring once and the leading ten covering 9% to 12%. This sample comprised unsorted PBMCs, obtained 6.2 years after starting antiretroviral therapy. The receptors were gathered from a man aged 40-49 years with HIV. CDR3s include the opening cysteine and the closing phenylalanine or tryptophan. Fields, in order: J gene, V gene, clone size, D gene, CDR3 protein, CDR3 DNA. D genes are given only for firm matches. Clone sizes are given selectively: once, few, many, or a class where the clone is expanded.

TRBJ2-7,TRBV11-1,-,-,CASSRAQAVYEQYF,TGTGCCAGCAGCCGCGCCCAGGCTGTATACGAGCAGTACTTC
TRBJ2-2,TRBV11-2,once,-,CASSLDRPGLVGELFF,TGTGCCAGCAGCTTAGATAGGCCGGGGTTGGTCGGGGAGCTGTTTTTT
TRBJ2-5,TRBV7-8,-,-,CASSQTFQETQYF,TGTGCCAGCAGCCAGACTTTCCAAGAGACCCAGTACTTC
TRBJ2-7,TRBV12-2,-,-,CATPGTDLSYEQYF,TGTGCAACCCCCGGCACCGATCTCTCCTACGAGCAGTACTTC
TRBJ1-3,TRBV30,once,-,CAWSVPGIISGNTIYF,TGTGCCTGGAGTGTACCAGGGATAATCTCTGGAAACACCATATATTTT
TRBJ1-5,TRBV2,-,-,CASVKGENQPQHF,TGTGCCAGCGTCAAAGGCGAAAATCAGCCCCAGCATTTT
TRBJ2-5,TRBV6-1,-,-,CASTGPRETQYF,TGTGCCAGCACTGGTCCCAGGGAGACCCAGTACTTC
TRBJ2-7,TRBV29-1,few,-,CSANSGQNEQYF,TGCAGCGCGAACTCGGGGCAAAACGAGCAGTACTTC
TRBJ1-2,TRBV28,-,-,CASSLVRGYQGYTF,TGTGCCAGCAGCCTGGTTCGAGGGTATCAGGGCTACACCTTC
TRBJ2-5,TRBV7-3,-,-,CASSLTAIGGETQYF,TGTGCCAGCAGCTTAACCGCGATCGGGGGAGAGACCCAGTACTTC
TRBJ2-4,TRBV7-8,-,-,CASSIATGIQYF,TGTGCCAGCAGCATAGCAACTGGGATTCAGTACTTC
TRBJ2-5,TRBV27,-,-,CASSLRSLGETQYF,TGTGCCAGCAGTTTACGCTCATTAGGGGAGACCCAGTACTTC
TRBJ1-2,TRBV18,-,-,CASSPSRVDYGYTF,TGTGCCAGCTCACCCAGTAGGGTGGACTATGGCTACACCTTC
TRBJ2-5,TRBV5-6,-,TRBD1,CASSLGQGRETQYF,TGTGCCAGCAGCTTGGGACAGGGTCGAGAGACCCAGTACTTC
TRBJ1-5,TRBV27,few,TRBD1,CASSYRGFQPQHF,TGTGCCAGCAGTTACAGGGGTTTTCAGCCCCAGCATTTT
TRBJ2-3,TRBV7-6,-,TRBD2,CASSSGTSGPSSTDTQYF,TGTGCCAGCAGCTCCGGGACTAGCGGGCCATCTAGCACAGATACGCAGTATTTT
TRBJ2-3,TRBV4-3,-,TRBD2,CASSPSSSGGADTQYF,TGCGCCAGCAGCCCCTCATCTTCGGGAGGCGCAGATACGCAGTATTTT
TRBJ2-1,TRBV19,few,TRBD2,CASSPSGVYNEQFF,TGTGCCAGTAGCCCTAGCGGAGTCTACAATGAGCAGTTCTTC
TRBJ1-1,TRBV7-6,-,-,CASSLAEGLGSEAFF,TGTGCCAGCAGCCTGGCCGAGGGCCTAGGGTCTGAAGCTTTCTTT
TRBJ1-1,TRBV6-5,-,-,CASSSPGRGRGTEAFF,TGTGCCAGCAGTTCCCCAGGGAGGGGACGAGGGACTGAAGCTTTCTTT
TRBJ1-1,TRBV7-2,medium-sized,TRBD1,CASSLDGTGDTEAFF,TGTGCCAGCAGCTTAGATGGGACAGGGGACACTGAAGCTTTCTTT
TRBJ2-7,TRBV4-1,-,-,CASSPLGGGYSYEQYF,TGCGCCAGCAGCCCCCTTGGAGGTGGATACTCCTACGAGCAGTACTTC
TRBJ1-1,TRBV7-2,-,TRBD1,CASSTRQGNTEAFF,TGTGCCAGCAGCACCCGACAGGGGAACACTGAAGCTTTCTTT
TRBJ2-7,TRBV4-2,-,-,CASSRQHPYEQYF,TGTGCCAGCAGCCGACAGCATCCCTACGAGCAGTACTTC
TRBJ2-1,TRBV29-1,-,-,CSLADGRNNEQFF,TGCAGCCTTGCCGATGGGCGGAACAATGAGCAGTTCTTC
TRBJ1-2,TRBV2,-,-,CASSDTGLVYGYTF,TGTGCCAGCAGCGATACAGGGCTGGTCTATGGCTACACCTTC
TRBJ2-2,TRBV27,-,-,CATSGYRTNTGELFF,TGTGCCACCTCGGGGTACCGAACGAACACCGGGGAGCTGTTTTTT
TRBJ2-1,TRBV19,-,TRBD2,CASSLGLPFINEQFF,TGTGCCAGTAGTCTGGGACTACCATTCATCAATGAGCAGTTCTTC
TRBJ2-2,TRBV9,-,-,CASGLGDTGELFF,TGTGCCTCAGGGTTAGGCGACACCGGGGAGCTGTTTTTT
TRBJ1-4,TRBV15,-,-,CATSRVAGTNEKLFF,TGTGCCACCAGCAGAGTCGCAGGAACTAATGAAAAACTGTTTTTT
TRBJ2-2,TRBV18,-,TRBD1,CASSTTRDRVTGELFF,TGTGCCAGCTCAACGACTCGGGACAGGGTCACCGGGGAGCTGTTTTTT
TRBJ1-5,TRBV7-2,-,-,CASSLDPLGNQPQHF,TGTGCCAGCAGCTTGGACCCCCTTGGCAATCAGCCCCAGCATTTT
TRBJ2-1,TRBV2,once,TRBD1,CASTGTGVGNEQFF,TGTGCCAGCACAGGGACAGGGGTAGGGAATGAGCAGTTCTTC
TRBJ1-3,TRBV6-1,-,-,CASSASTGVRNTIYF,TGTGCCAGCAGTGCCTCGACAGGCGTCAGAAACACCATATATTTT
TRBJ2-2,TRBV19,-,-,CASSKGATGELFF,TGTGCCAGTAGTAAAGGGGCGACCGGGGAGCTGTTTTTT
TRBJ1-5,TRBV19,-,-,CASSIIGQPQHF,TGTGCCAGTAGTATTATCGGTCAGCCCCAGCATTTT
TRBJ2-7,TRBV29-1,-,-,CSAHLIRDSAYEQYF,TGCAGCGCACATTTAATCCGGGACTCTGCCTACGAGCAGTACTTC
TRBJ2-7,TRBV21-1,-,-,CASSKALDGYEQYF,TGTGCCAGCAGCAAGGCCCTCGATGGCTACGAGCAGTACTTC
TRBJ2-7,TRBV5-4,once,-,CASSLLSSAHSYEQYF,TGTGCCAGCAGCTTGTTGTCTAGCGCCCACTCCTACGAGCAGTACTTC
TRBJ1-4,TRBV19,-,TRBD1,CASSMRTGAEKLFF,TGTGCCAGTAGTATGAGGACAGGGGCGGAAAAACTGTTTTTT